This TCR beta chain was retrieved from a study of OX40 agonist ivuxolimab in advanced cancers. Study-level information: Ivuxolimab, an agonistic anti-OX40 (CD134) antibody, was given to patients.

The germline V gene has CDR1 MNHNS and CDR2 SASEGT. Trimming took 8 bases from V and 4 from J; bases not matched to a gene: 9. The CDR3 extends over 14 amino acids. Assay: immunoSEQ multiplex PCR; the TCRdb copy retains only in-frame clones and omits some. The table records about 150,000 clones, roughly 92% of them present only once. About this clone: Antigen: not known.

Points from the study as a whole: More expanded clones were found, on average, in CD8+ than in CD4+ T cells.

The V and J genes are TRBV6-1 and TRBJ2-5, with TRBD1 matching over 8 bases. This TCR was sampled from an adult with an advanced solid tumor such as melanoma, head and neck, liver or kidney cancer. The specimen was CD4+ or CD8+ T cells sorted from blood, collected in a trial of the OX40 agonist ivuxolimab. CDR3 nucleotides: TGTGCCAGCTCGCCGGACAGGGTAACAGAGACCCAGTACTTC. Its translation: CASSPDRVTETQYF.